A single sample is the source of the 19 T cell receptor beta chains below, sequenced in a study of T cell responses to AZD1222 COVID-19 vaccine. Here immunoSEQ multiplex PCR was the method, and the copy in TCRdb shows in-frame clones only, minus some. This sample yields 75,000 to 85,000 clones, of which roughly nine tenths are seen a single time; more than 4% belongs to the top ten. Sequencing was performed on peripheral blood, taken on day 0 of AZD1222 vaccination. The source of these receptors is an adult in good health.

The chain combines TRBV4-1 with TRBJ2-3; 9 positions match TRBD2. CDR3 length equals 18 residues. V gave up 3 bases and J gave up 4 bases; unmatched junction bases: 14. CDR1 is MGHRA, CDR2 YSYEKL, per germline. In DNA, the CDR3 is TGCGCCAGCAGCCAGGGAGTAGCGGGGGTCCTGGGGGCAGATACGCAGTATTTT. Protein: CASSQGVAGVLGADTQYF.

This rearrangement joins TRBV19 to TRBJ2-5, with a weak D call TRBD1 (6 bases). Germline V gene data show CDR1 as LNHDA and CDR2 as SQIVND (reference sequence). CDR3 length equals 16 residues. Between the trimmed V and J ends, which lost 5 bases and 0 bases, there was a span of 16 bases. The DNA of the CDR3 is TGTGCCAGTAGTCCCGGGGACATAGCTCACCAAGAGACCCAGTACTTC. Protein sequence: CASSPGDIAHQETQYF.

The V gene is TRBV11-3, the J gene TRBJ2-1; 9 bases align to TRBD2. Germline V CDR1 and CDR2: SGHNT, YENEEA. This CDR3 has 15 amino acids. The V gene end was trimmed by 1 base and the J gene end by 9 bases; junction bases not matched to a gene: 7. CDR3 protein: CASSLVAGGRVEQFF. The CDR3 nucleotides are TGTGCCAGCAGCTTAGTGGCGGGAGGGAGGGTTGAGCAGTTCTTC.

This chain connects TRBV6-5 to TRBJ1-5; D perhaps matches TRBD1 (5 bases). Germline V gives CDR1 MNHEY, CDR2 SVGAGI. The CDR3 extends over 15 amino acids. The V gene lost 2 bases and the J gene lost 4 bases, with 12 bases spanning the gap. CDR3 DNA sequence: TGTGCCAGCAGTTACCCAGGGAACGAGAATCAGCCCCAGCATTTT. Encoded protein: CASSYPGNENQPQHF.

This clone was found a few times. V is TRBV19 and J is TRBJ2-1, with D unclear. This CDR3 is 14 amino acids long. Trimming removed 6 bases from V and 9 bases from J, with 18 bases in between. Germline V gene sequence: CDR1 LNHDA, CDR2 SQIVND (reference sequence). Here the CDR3 reads CASRSRTAVGEQFF. As DNA, the CDR3 is TGTGCCAGTAGGTCCCGGACGGCTGTTGGTGAGCAGTTCTTC.

The CDR3 DNA reads as TGTGCCAGCAGTCCCTGGGCGGGACAGGGGACCTACGAGCAGTACTTC. The encoded protein is CASSPWAGQGTYEQYF. V usage is TRBV7-2 and J usage is TRBJ2-7; TRBD1 matches at 10 bases. Losses at the gene ends were 6 bases for V and 2 bases for J; bases not matched to a gene: 10. The CDR3 runs 16 residues. Germline V CDR1 and CDR2: SGHTA, FQGNSA.

The J gene is TRBJ2-3, the V gene TRBV3-1 (or the pseudogene TRBV3-2), with no clear D. V lost 0 bases, J lost 6 bases, and 10 bases lay in between. CDR1 LGHDT and CDR2 YNNKEL come from the germline V gene (reference sequence). CDR3 size: 14 residues. The CDR3 DNA is TGTGCCAGCAGCCAAGAACTGTTCCTGGATACGCAGTATTTT. This sequence encodes CASSQELFLDTQYF.

V is TRBV6-5 and J is TRBJ1-3; D is unresolved. CDR1 and CDR2 (germline): MNHEY, SVGAGI. V gave up 5 bases and J gave up 0 bases, with 11 bases separating them. The CDR3 runs to 15 residues. The CDR3 spells CASSRTFSSGNTIYF. In DNA, the CDR3 is TGTGCCAGCAGTAGGACTTTTAGCTCTGGAAACACCATATATTTT.

The V gene is TRBV10-3, the J gene TRBJ1-2, with a weak D call TRBD1 (6 bases). Germline lookup yields CDR1 ENHRY and CDR2 SYGVKD. This CDR3 region has 15 residues. V was pared by 0 bases and J by 5 bases, with 13 bases between. CDR3 residues: CAISESQGKYYGYTF. The CDR3 DNA sequence: TGTGCCATCAGTGAGTCTCAGGGGAAGTATTATGGCTACACCTTC.

The V call is TRBV3-1 (or the pseudogene TRBV3-2), the J call TRBJ1-1; TRBD1 aligns across 9 bases. After removal of 11 bases from V and 3 bases from J, the junction contained 13 bases not matched to a gene. This CDR3 has 15 residues. The germline CDR1 and CDR2 sequences are LGHDT and YNNKEL (reference sequence). This chain's CDR3 is CASRQGEIRYTEAFF. In DNA, the CDR3 is TGTGCCTCCAGACAGGGGGAGATCAGGTACACTGAAGCTTTCTTT.

The chain links TRBV4-1 to TRBJ2-2, with D unclear. The CDR3 sequence is 14 residues long. Trimming removed 8 bases at V and 5 bases at J, with 15 bases between. The germline V gene has CDR1 MGHRA and CDR2 YSYEKL. The CDR3 sequence is CASAEVFRTGELFF. For the CDR3, the DNA is TGCGCCAGCGCGGAAGTTTTCAGGACCGGGGAGCTGTTTTTT.

The chain recombines TRBV11-3 with TRBJ2-7; D is perhaps TRBD1 or TRBD2 (5 bases each). V lost 5 bases, J lost 0 bases, and 17 bases lay in between. CDR3 length: 16 amino acids. Germline V gives CDR1 SGHNT, CDR2 YENEEA. CDR3 amino acids: CASSTDGRDASYEQYF. The CDR3, as DNA: TGTGCCAGCAGCACAGACGGCAGGGACGCCTCCTACGAGCAGTACTTC.

This rearrangement joins TRBV29-1 to TRBJ2-2; 10 bases line up with TRBD1. The ends lost 8 bases at V and 5 bases at J; junction bases unmatched: 5. Per the germline V gene, CDR1 is SQVTM and CDR2 is ANQGSEA. This CDR3 contains 13 residues. The CDR3 region is CSIRQGATGELFF. For the CDR3, the DNA is TGCAGCATACGACAGGGGGCTACCGGGGAGCTGTTTTTT.

This chain uses TRBV12-3 or TRBV12-4 with TRBJ1-2; D remains ambiguous. This CDR3 has 11 residues. Trimming took off 6 bases at V and 2 bases at J, with 4 bases between the two ends. The DNA of the CDR3 is TGTGCCAGCAGATCGAACTATGGCTACACCTTC. Translating gives CASRSNYGYTF.

The V call is TRBV19, the J call TRBJ1-5, with D perhaps TRBD1 (6 bases). CDR3 size: 15 residues. Germline assignment: CDR1 LNHDA and CDR2 SQIVND (reference sequence). V dropped 3 bases and J dropped 8 bases, with 17 bases sitting between them. CDR3 sequence reads: CASSMFDRTGKPQHF. The CDR3 DNA reads TGTGCCAGTAGTATGTTTGACAGGACGGGTAAGCCCCAGCATTTT.

V is TRBV5-1 and J is TRBJ1-5; no clear D gene. CDR1 and CDR2 from the germline V gene are SGHRS and YFSETQ. The CDR3 totals 14 residues. V was clipped by 4 bases and J by 0 bases, with 8 bases between them. DNA for the CDR3: TGCGCCAGCAGCCCCGGGGATAGCAATCAGCCCCAGCATTTT. It codes for CASSPGDSNQPQHF. Filled out from reference TRBV5-1 and TRBJ1-5, the complete variable domain reads KAGVTQTPRYLIKTRGQQVTLSCSPISGHRSVSWYQQTPGQGLQFLFEYFSETQRNKGNFPGRFSGRQFSNSRSEMNVSTLELGDSALYLCASSPGDSNQPQHFGDGTRLSIL.

The chain uses TRBV6-5 and TRBJ1-2; TRBD1 is a possible D gene (5 bases). CDR1 is MNHEY, CDR2 SVGAGI, per germline. The CDR3 contains 13 residues. The V gene lost 6 bases and the J gene lost 2 bases, with 10 bases spanning the gap. CDR3 protein: CASRGGANYGYTF. The CDR3 bases are TGTGCCAGCAGGGGAGGGGCGAACTATGGCTACACCTTC.

V and J are TRBV5-4 and TRBJ1-1, with D possibly TRBD1 on 5 matching bases. In germline, CDR1 is SGHNT, CDR2 YYREEE (reference sequence). The CDR3 runs to 16 residues. V lost 5 bases, J lost 0 bases, and 17 bases lay in between. The CDR3 nucleotides read TGTGCCAGCAGGTACGGGAGGGGCTCTTTGAACACTGAAGCTTTCTTT. This translates into CASRYGRGSLNTEAFF.

V is TRBV29-1 and J is TRBJ2-3; 13 nucleotides agree with TRBD2. CDR1 is SQVTM, CDR2 ANQGSEA, per germline. This CDR3 has 17 amino acids. The trim removed 5 bases at V and 0 bases at J, leaving 8 bases unmatched. DNA for the CDR3: TGCAGCGTTTATGGGACTAGCGGGACGAAGAGCACAGATACGCAGTATTTT. Amino acid sequence: CSVYGTSGTKSTDTQYF.